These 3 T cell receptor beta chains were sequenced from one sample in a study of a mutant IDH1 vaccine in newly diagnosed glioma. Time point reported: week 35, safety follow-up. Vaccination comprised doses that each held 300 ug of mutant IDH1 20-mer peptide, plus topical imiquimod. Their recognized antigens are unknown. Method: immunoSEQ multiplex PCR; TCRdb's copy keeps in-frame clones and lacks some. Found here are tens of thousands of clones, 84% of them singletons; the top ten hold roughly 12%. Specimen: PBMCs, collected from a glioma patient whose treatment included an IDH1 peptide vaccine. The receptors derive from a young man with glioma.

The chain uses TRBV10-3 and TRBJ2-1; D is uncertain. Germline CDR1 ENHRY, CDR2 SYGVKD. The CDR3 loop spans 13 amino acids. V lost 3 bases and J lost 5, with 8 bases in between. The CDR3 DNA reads TGTGCCATCAGTGACCCACCGAACAATGAGCAGTTCTTC. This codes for CAISDPPNNEQFF.

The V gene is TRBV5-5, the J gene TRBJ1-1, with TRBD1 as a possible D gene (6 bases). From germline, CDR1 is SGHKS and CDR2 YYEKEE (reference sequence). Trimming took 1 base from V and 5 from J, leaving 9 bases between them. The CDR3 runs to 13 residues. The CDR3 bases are TGTGCCAGCAGCTTGACAGGGAGAACTGAAGCTTTCTTT. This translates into CASSLTGRTEAFF.

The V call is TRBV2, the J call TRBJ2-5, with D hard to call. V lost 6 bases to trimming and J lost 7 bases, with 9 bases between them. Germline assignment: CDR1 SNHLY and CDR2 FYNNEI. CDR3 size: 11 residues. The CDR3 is CASRGSRTQYF. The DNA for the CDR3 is TGTGCCAGCAGGGGTAGCCGGACCCAGTACTTC.